This TCR beta chain was sequenced in a study of blood T cells in healthy people across ages. The use of a sample-barcoded 5' primer and a J-beta primer mix characterized a second PCR of about 7 to 12 cycles. TCRdb fed the 5' RACE reads into MiXCR, producing one record per CDR3 protein. The repertoire includes 800,000 or so distinct CDR3 sequences, roughly 25% of them detected once, and approximately 3.7% sits in the top ten. This clonotype was observed a few times. These data also featured in a second study, about T cells of mothers and their children. As that study records: In this cohort, donors were three healthy Caucasian mothers plus their six children.

The source of this sequence is a boy aged 5 to 17 in good health. The specimen sequenced was blood.

DNA for the CDR3: TGCGCCAGCAGCCAAGAGGAGGGGGTTAATGAAAAACTGTTTTTT. Protein sequence: CASSQEEGVNEKLFF. The chain employs TRBV4-3 and TRBJ1-4; possible D gene TRBD1, 6 bases. The CDR3 totals 15 residues. Germline assignment: CDR1 LGHNA and CDR2 YSLEER. Trimming stripped 0 bases from V and 4 bases from J, with 9 bases between.